This T cell receptor (beta chain) derives from a study of cytomegalovirus exposure and HLA in healthy donors. The CDR3 is made up of 13 amino acids. Looked up from germline, CDR1 is SEHNR and CDR2 is FQNEAQ (reference sequence). V gave up 3 bases and J gave up 5 bases; unmatched junction bases: 1. Researchers ran the PCR with 60 Vbeta and 13 Jbeta primers. Some clones are missing from TCRdb's copy, which holds only in-frame ones; the method was immunoSEQ multiplex PCR. Its table lists roughly 220,000 clones. The gene calls are TRBV7-9 and TRBJ2-1; 7 bases line up with TRBD2. The specimen was PBMCs. This TCR came from a girl aged 2 to 10 in good health and CMV-seropositive. The DNA of the CDR3 is TGTGCCAGCAGCTTCGGGGGGAACAATGAGCAGTTCTTC. It is translated as CASSFGGNNEQFF.